One and the same sample provided the 8 T cell receptor beta chains below, sequenced in a study of OX40 agonist ivuxolimab in advanced cancers. Assay used: immunoSEQ multiplex PCR; TCRdb lists only in-frame clones, some missing. Of around 63,000 clones listed, 60% to 85% are singletons. This specimen consisted of CD4+ or CD8+ T cells sorted from blood, obtained in a trial of the OX40 agonist ivuxolimab. These receptors all stem from an adult with an advanced solid tumor such as melanoma, head and neck, liver or kidney cancer.

The table lists this clone with a count of one. V and J are TRBV5-5 and TRBJ2-1, with 8 nucleotides matching TRBD2. V was clipped by 0 bases and J by 7 bases; unmatched bases: 12. CDR1 is SGHKS and CDR2 is YYEKEE in the germline V gene (reference sequence). This CDR3 is 17 amino acids long. CDR3 coding DNA: TGTGCCAGCAGCTTGGCCATCGGGAGGGCTTTTGGAAATGAGCAGTTCTTC. This gives the protein CASSLAIGRAFGNEQFF.

This clone was observed a few times. This chain joins TRBV5-5 and TRBJ1-1; D unclear. There are 17 residues in the CDR3. Germline CDR1 reads SGHKS; CDR2 reads YYEKEE (reference sequence). With 4 bases removed from V and 0 bases from J, the gap between germline ends came to 19 bases. This CDR3 is CASSRERATWMNTEAFF. In DNA form, the CDR3 reads TGTGCCAGCAGCCGAGAGAGGGCGACTTGGATGAACACTGAAGCTTTCTTT.

The chain uses TRBV7-9 and TRBJ2-4; D might be TRBD2 (5 bases). CDR1 SEHNR and CDR2 FQNEAQ come from the germline V gene (reference sequence). Trimming removed 4 bases at V and 3 bases at J, with 10 bases between. CDR3 length: 14 residues. The CDR3 spells CASSSSEGKNIQYF. Written as DNA, the CDR3 is TGTGCCAGCAGCTCCTCCGAGGGCAAAAACATTCAGTACTTC.

In its sample, this clone ranks as medium-sized. The chain combines TRBV30 with TRBJ2-7; 9 bases line up with TRBD2. CDR1 and CDR2 from the germline V gene are GTSNPN and SVGIG (reference sequence). V dropped 2 bases and J dropped 2; count of bases not matched to a gene: 13. CDR3 length equals 17 residues. The CDR3 here is CAWSHPPRLAATYEQYF. In DNA form, the CDR3 reads TGTGCCTGGAGTCACCCCCCGCGACTAGCGGCAACCTACGAGCAGTACTTC.

The V gene is TRBV4-2, the J gene TRBJ1-6; D not resolved. Germline CDR1 is LGHNA and CDR2 is YNFKEQ. The CDR3 consists of 16 residues. V was pared by 0 bases and J by 7 bases, with 13 bases between. CDR3: CASSQDIGWLNSPLHF. The CDR3 DNA reads as TGTGCCAGCAGCCAAGACATAGGGTGGCTAAATTCACCCCTCCACTTT.

J is TRBJ1-4 and V is TRBV2; no clear D. The length of the CDR3 is 14 residues. Germline V lookup: CDR1 SNHLY, CDR2 FYNNEI. V gave up 1 base and J gave up 6 bases, with 9 bases separating them. CDR3 residues: CASSEVGPYEKLFF. In nucleotides, the CDR3 is TGTGCCAGCAGTGAAGTCGGACCTTATGAAAAACTGTTTTTT.

V usage is TRBV10-2 and J usage is TRBJ2-3; TRBD1 matches 9 bases. The CDR3 is 15 residues long. V trimming: 6 bases; J trimming: 2 bases; junction bases outside the gene matches: 6. Germline V gene lookup returns CDR1 WSHSY and CDR2 SAAADI. This CDR3 reads CASRTGTGITDTQYF. The CDR3 nucleotides are TGCGCCAGCAGAACCGGGACAGGGATCACAGATACGCAGTATTTT.

This chain uses TRBV7-9 with TRBJ1-1, with a possible D match to TRBD1 (5 bases). Trimming pared 0 bases from V and 7 bases from J, leaving 15 bases between. CDR1 is SEHNR and CDR2 is FQNEAQ in the germline V gene (reference sequence). CDR3 length equals 15 residues. The CDR3 region has the DNA TGTGCCAGCAGCTTAGCGGGGACGACCCCTCTTGAAGCTTTCTTT. Its protein product is CASSLAGTTPLEAFF.